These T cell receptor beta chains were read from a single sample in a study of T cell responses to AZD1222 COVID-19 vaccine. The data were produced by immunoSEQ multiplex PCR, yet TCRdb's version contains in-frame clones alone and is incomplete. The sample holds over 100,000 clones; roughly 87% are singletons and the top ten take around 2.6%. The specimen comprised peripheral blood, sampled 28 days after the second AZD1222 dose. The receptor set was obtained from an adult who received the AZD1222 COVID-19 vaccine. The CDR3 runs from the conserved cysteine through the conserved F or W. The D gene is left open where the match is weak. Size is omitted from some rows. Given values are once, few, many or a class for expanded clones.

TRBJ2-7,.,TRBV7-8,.,CASSSGAGIYEQYF,TGTGCCAGCAGCTCCGGGGCAGGGATCTACGAGCAGTACTTC
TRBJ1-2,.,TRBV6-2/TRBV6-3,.,CASSLLNYGYTF,TGTGCCAGCAGCCTCCTTAACTATGGCTACACCTTC
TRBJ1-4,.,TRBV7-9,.,CASSSAQGPNEKLFF,TGTGCCAGCAGCTCGGCACAGGGTCCTAATGAAAAACTGTTTTTT
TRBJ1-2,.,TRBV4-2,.,CASSQNEPPDGYTF,TGTGCCAGCAGCCAAAACGAGCCGCCTGATGGCTACACCTTC
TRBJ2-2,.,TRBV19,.,CASSLPVGNGELFF,TGTGCCAGTAGTCTCCCTGTGGGTAACGGGGAGCTGTTTTTT
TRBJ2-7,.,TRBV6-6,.,CVSTRGPTYEQYF,TGTGTCAGCACGCGGGGGCCCACCTACGAGCAGTACTTC
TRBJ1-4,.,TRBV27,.,CASSLVGDEKLFF,TGTGCCAGCAGTTTGGTGGGGGATGAAAAACTGTTTTTT
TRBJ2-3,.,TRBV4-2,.,CASSQHLGMADTQYF,TGTGCCAGCAGCCAACACCTAGGGATGGCAGATACGCAGTATTTT
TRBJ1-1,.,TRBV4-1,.,CASSHDGGAAEAFF,TGCGCCAGCAGCCATGACGGAGGGGCTGCTGAAGCTTTCTTT
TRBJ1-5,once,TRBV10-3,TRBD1,CASGGDSVGQPQHF,TGTGCCAGCGGGGGGGACAGTGTGGGTCAGCCCCAGCATTTT
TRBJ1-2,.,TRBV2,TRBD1,CASVGGRIGYTF,TGTGCCAGCGTAGGGGGCCGGATTGGCTACACCTTC
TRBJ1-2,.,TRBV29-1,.,CSVAWGLTNGYTF,TGCAGCGTGGCATGGGGCCTTACGAATGGCTACACCTTC
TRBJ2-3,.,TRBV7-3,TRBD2,CASSLKVAGGTDTQYF,TGTGCCAGCAGCTTAAAAGTAGCGGGGGGCACAGATACGCAGTATTTT
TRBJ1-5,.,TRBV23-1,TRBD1,CASSQSSGGDRRNQPQHF,TGCGCCAGCAGTCAATCGTCGGGCGGGGACAGGCGCAATCAGCCCCAGCATTTT
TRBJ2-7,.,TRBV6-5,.,CASAYTGYEQYF,TGTGCCAGCGCCTACACCGGCTACGAGCAGTACTTC
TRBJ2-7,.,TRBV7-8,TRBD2,CASSPPSRGGSYEQYF,TGTGCCAGCAGCCCCCCCTCGCGGGGGGGCTCCTACGAGCAGTACTTC